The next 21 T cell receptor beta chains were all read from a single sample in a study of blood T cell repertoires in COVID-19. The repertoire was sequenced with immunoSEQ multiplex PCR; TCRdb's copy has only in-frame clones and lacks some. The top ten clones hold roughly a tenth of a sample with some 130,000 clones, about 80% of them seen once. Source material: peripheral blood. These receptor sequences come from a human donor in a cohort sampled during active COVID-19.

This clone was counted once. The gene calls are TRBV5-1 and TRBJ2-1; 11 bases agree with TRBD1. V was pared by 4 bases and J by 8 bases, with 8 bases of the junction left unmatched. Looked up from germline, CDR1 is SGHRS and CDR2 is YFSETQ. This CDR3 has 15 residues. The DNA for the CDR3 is TGCGCCAGCAGCCGCGGACAGGGGGCGGTCGATGAGCAGTTCTTC. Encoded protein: CASSRGQGAVDEQFF.

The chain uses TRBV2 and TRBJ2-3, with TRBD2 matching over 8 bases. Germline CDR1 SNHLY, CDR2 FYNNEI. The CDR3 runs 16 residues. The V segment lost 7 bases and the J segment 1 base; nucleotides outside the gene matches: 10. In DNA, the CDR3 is TGTGCCAGCATTGGGGGCGGGGGGAAGGGCACAGATACGCAGTATTTT. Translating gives CASIGGGGKGTDTQYF.

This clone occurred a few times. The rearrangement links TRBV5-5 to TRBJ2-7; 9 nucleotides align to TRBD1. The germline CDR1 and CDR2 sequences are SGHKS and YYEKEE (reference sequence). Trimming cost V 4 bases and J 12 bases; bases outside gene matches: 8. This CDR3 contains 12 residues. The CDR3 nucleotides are TGTGCCAGCAGCGCGTGGACAGGGGAACCGTACTTC. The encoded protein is CASSAWTGEPYF.

CDR3 DNA sequence: TGTGCCAGCTCACCACCCCCGGGAGGCGATGAGCAGTTCTTC. Translated: CASSPPPGGDEQFF. The chain links TRBV18 to TRBJ2-1; 7 nucleotides agree with TRBD2. From germline, CDR1 is KGHSH and CDR2 LQKENI. The trim removed 0 bases at V and 8 bases at J, leaving 4 bases unmatched. The CDR3 has 14 amino acids.

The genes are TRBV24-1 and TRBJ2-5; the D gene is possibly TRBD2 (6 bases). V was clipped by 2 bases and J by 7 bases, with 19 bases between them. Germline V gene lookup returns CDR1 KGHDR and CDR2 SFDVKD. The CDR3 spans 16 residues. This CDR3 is CATSDSQTGTGGTQYF. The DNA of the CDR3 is TGTGCCACCAGTGATTCCCAGACTGGCACCGGGGGGACCCAGTACTTC.

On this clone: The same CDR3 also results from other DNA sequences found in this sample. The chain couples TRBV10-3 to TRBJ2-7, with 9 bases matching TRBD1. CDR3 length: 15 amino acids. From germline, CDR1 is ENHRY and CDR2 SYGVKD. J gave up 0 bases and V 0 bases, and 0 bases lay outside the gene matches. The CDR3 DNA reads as TGTGCCATCAGTGAGTCGACAGGGGGCTCCTACGAGCAGTACTTC. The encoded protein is CAISESTGGSYEQYF.

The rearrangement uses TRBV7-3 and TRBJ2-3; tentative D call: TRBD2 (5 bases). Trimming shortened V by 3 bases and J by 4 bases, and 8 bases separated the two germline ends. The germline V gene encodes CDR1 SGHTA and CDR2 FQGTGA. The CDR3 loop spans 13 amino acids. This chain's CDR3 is CASSFSGADTQYF. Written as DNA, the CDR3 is TGTGCCAGCAGCTTTTCCGGGGCAGATACGCAGTATTTT.

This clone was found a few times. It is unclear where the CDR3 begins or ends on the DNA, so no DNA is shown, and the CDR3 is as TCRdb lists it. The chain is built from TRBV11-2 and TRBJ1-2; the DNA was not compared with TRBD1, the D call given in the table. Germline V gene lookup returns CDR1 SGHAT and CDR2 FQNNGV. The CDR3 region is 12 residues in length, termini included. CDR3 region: CASSVGQGIRTF.

DNA of the CDR3: TGTGCCAGCAGTTACCGGGACAGTCAGCCCCAGCATTTT. Its translation is CASSYRDSQPQHF. The chain uses TRBV6-5 and TRBJ1-5; 7 bases line up with TRBD1. V gave up 2 bases and J gave up 6 bases; unmatched junction bases: 1. The CDR3 is 13 amino acids. The germline CDR1 and CDR2 sequences are MNHEY and SVGAGI.

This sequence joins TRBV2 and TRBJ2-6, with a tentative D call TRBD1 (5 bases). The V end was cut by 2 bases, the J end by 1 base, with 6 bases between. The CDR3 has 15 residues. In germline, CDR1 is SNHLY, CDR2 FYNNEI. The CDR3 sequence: CASSERGSGANVLTF. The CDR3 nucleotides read TGTGCCAGCAGTGAAAGGGGTTCTGGGGCCAACGTCCTGACTTTC.

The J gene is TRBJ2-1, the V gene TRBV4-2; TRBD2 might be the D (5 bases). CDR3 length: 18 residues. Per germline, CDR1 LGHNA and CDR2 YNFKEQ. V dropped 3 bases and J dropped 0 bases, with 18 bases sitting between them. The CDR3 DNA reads TGTGCCAGCAGCCAGGGTGGTAGAGGAGGTGGCTCCTACAATGAGCAGTTCTTC. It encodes CASSQGGRGGGSYNEQFF.

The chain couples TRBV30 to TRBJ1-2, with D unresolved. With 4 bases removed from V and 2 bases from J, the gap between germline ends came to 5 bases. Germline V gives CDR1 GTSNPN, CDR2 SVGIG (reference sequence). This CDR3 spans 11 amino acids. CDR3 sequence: CAWTPNYGYTF. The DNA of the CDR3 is TGTGCCTGGACTCCGAACTATGGCTACACCTTC.

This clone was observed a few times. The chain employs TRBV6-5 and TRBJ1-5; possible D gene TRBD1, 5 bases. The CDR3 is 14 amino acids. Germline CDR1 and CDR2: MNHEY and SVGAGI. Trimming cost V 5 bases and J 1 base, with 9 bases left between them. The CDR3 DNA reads TGTGCCAGCAGTCAGGGAGGAAGCAATCAGCCCCAGCATTTT. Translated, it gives CASSQGGSNQPQHF.

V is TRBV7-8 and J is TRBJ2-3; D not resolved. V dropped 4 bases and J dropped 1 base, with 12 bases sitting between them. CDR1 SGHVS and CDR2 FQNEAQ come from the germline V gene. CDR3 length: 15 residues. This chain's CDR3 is CASSSTRVRTDTQYF. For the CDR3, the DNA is TGTGCCAGCAGCTCGACCCGGGTGCGCACAGATACGCAGTATTTT.

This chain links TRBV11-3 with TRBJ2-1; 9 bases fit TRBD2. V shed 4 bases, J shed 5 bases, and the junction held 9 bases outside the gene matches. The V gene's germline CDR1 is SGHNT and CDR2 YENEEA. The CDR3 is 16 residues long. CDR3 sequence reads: CASSSSGGGGDNEQFF. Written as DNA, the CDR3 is TGTGCCAGCAGCTCGTCCGGCGGCGGGGGGGACAATGAGCAGTTCTTC.

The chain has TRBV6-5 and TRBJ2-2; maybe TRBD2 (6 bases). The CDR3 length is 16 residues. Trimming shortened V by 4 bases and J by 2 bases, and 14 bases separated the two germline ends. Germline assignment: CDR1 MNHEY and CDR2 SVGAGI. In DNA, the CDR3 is TGTGCCAGCAGTTCCCGTCCCGGGGGTAACACCGGGGAGCTGTTTTTT. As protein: CASSSRPGGNTGELFF.

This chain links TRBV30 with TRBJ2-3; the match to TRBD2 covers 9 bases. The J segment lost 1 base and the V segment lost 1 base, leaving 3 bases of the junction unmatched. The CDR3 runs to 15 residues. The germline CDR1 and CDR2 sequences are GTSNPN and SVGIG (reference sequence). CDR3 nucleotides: TGTGCCTGGAGTGCTCCTAGCGGGGGCACAGATACGCAGTATTTT. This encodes CAWSAPSGGTDTQYF.

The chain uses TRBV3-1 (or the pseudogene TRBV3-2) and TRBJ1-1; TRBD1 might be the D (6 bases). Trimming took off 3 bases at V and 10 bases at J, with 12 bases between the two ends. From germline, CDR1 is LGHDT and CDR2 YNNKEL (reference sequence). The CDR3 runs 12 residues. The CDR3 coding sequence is TGTGCCAGCAGCCACGGACAGAGTGGAGCTTTCTTT. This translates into CASSHGQSGAFF.

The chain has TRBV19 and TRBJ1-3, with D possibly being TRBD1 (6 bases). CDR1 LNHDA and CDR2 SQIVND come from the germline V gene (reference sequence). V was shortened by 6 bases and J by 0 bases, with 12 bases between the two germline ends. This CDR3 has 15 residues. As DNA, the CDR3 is TGTGCCAGTAGCCCAGGGGACATCTCTGGAAACACCATATATTTT. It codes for CASSPGDISGNTIYF.

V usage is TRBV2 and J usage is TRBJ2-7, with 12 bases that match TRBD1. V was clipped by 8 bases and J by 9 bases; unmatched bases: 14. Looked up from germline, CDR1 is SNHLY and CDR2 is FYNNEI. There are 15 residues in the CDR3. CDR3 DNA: TGTGCCAGCCGCGGGACAGGGGGCCTGATCTCGGCGCAGTACTTC. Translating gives CASRGTGGLISAQYF.

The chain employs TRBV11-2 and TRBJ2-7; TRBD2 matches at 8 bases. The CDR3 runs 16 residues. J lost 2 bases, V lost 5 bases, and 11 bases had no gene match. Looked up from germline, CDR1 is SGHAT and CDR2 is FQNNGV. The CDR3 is CASSPTRGGGPYEQYF. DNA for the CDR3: TGTGCCAGCAGCCCTACCCGGGGCGGGGGGCCCTACGAGCAGTACTTC.